This is a list of T cell receptor beta chains from one sample in a study of metastatic and nonmetastatic thyroid tumors. TCRdb called clones again from the PCR reads with MiXCR. In the table there are approximately 24,000 clones, 23% of which are singletons. Sequences were obtained from blood. These TCRs come from a male donor with papillary thyroid cancer or a benign thyroid nodule (not recorded which). Some clones in this sample may be carry-over from other donors' samples. CDR3s include the opening cysteine and the closing phenylalanine or tryptophan.

TRBV2,CASMAGVVDTQYF
TRBV7-2,CASSPSPGSSGANVLTF
TRBV18,CASSRLDRPRMNTEAFF
TRBV18,CASSHSTPTGGGTGELFF
TRBV6-1,CASSVGISGRDTQYF
TRBV2,CASRISGTDNEKLFF
TRBV5-1,CASSRQGNTEAFF
TRBV25-1,CASSRADGGASYEQYF
TRBV28,CASSMTLSGANVLTF
TRBV6-1,CASSPQGGGDYGYTF
TRBV6-9,CASSYSPGQGGERYF
TRBV10-2,CASSETGGGGTQYF
TRBV3-1,CASSQGRGTNHYNEQFF
TRBV27,CASSFRVATSGSSRTDTQYF
TRBV10-1,CASSEQGANTGELFF
TRBV2,CASGDSYSNQPQHF
TRBV14,CASSHNPTSGRPIQENQYF
TRBV6-5,CASSYFQGSSYEQYF
TRBV11-2,CASSLVTSVTGELFF
TRBV6-6,CASSYSEDFYGYTF
TRBV20-1,CSARDLLSSYNEQFF
TRBV11-2,CASSTTRHLSYNSPLHF
TRBV27,CASSFRGWHGYTF
TRBV12-3/TRBV12-4,CASSSRQGIYGYTF
TRBV24-1,CATSDLSDTGELFF
TRBV12-3/TRBV12-4,CPSSSDRDVLSYTF
TRBV5-1,CASSLTGDYGYTF
TRBV2,CASNSGTPNSPLHF
TRBV20-1,CSASLGTQIPNEQFF
TRBV9,CASSPRDYPGEQYF
TRBV6-1,CASSDTTARIAEAFF
TRBV2,CASSDIGSTDTQYF
TRBV3-1,CASSQSGQDYGYTF
TRBV6-5,CASSSYRADTEAFF
TRBV6-2/TRBV6-3,CASSYTSGRSHLYEQYF
TRBV5-1,CASSSGGDLSTDTQYF
TRBV5-1,CASSLGSHNEQFF
TRBV4-1,CASSQEDGSDEQFF
TRBV24-1,CATSGDRVKETQYF
TRBV11-2,CASSLIVPRDKSSYEQYF
TRBV5-4,CASSVALSSAYTDTHYF
TRBV30,CAWTRKGASGAKVLTF
TRBV24-1,CATSDQAGVGTDTQYF
TRBV30,CAWSSTGGAWAFF
TRBV2,CASSGQVLGGTEAFF
TRBV20-1,CSAPSSIASSGTGELFF
TRBV16,CASSQTLGGETQYF
TRBV27,CASRKEAGGRFSAQYF
TRBV19,CASRGSTDTQYF
TRBV27,CASSPPGADSYNEQFF
TRBV30,CAWSNQRGRTDTQYF
TRBV11-2,CASSLALATNEKLFF
TRBV5-1,CASSQVGTAINGYTF
TRBV18,CASSPTVPNYGYTF
TRBV19,CASSNWDREGEQYF
TRBV7-8,CATTSGRLQETQYF
TRBV19,CASNPGLAGGGDTQYF